Included here is one T cell receptor (beta chain) sequence, with context. What it binds is unknown. This sample stems from a study of glioma-infiltrating T cells after dendritic cell vaccination. Study-wide background: The vaccine used monocyte-derived dendritic cells pulsed overnight with autologous tumor lysate.

The primer mix had 60 V beta and 13 J beta primers. Some clones are missing from TCRdb's copy, which holds only in-frame ones; the method was immunoSEQ multiplex PCR. The sample gives 55,000 to 75,000 clones, 81% of which show up once; roughly 7.9% is in the top ten. V lost 2 bases and J lost 3, with 6 bases in between. The CDR3 extends over 13 amino acids. CDR1 and CDR2 (germline): MGHRA, YSYEKL. Isocitrate dehydrogenase mutation was absent in all glioblastoma patients. General study results and limits: Few patients contributed both blood and tumor specimens.

The TCR originated in a human donor with glioblastoma. The V call is TRBV4-1, the J call TRBJ2-3; D call uncertain. The specimen comprised blood, sampled before dendritic cell vaccination. In DNA, the CDR3 is TGCGCCAGCAGCCAACAGGTGACAGATACGCAGTATTTT. It yields the protein CASSQQVTDTQYF.